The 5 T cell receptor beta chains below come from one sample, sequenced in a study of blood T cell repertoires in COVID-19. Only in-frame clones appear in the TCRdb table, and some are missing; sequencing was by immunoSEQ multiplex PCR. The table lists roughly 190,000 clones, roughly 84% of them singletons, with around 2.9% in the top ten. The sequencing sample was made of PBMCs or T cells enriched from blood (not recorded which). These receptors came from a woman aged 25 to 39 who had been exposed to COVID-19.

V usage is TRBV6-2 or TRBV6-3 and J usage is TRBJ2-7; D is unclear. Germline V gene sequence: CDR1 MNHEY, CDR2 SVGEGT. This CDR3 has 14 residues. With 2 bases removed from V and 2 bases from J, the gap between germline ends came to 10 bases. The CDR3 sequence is CASSYLGGTYEQYF. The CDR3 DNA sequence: TGTGCCAGCAGTTACCTTGGCGGTACCTACGAGCAGTACTTC.

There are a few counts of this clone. The CDR3 region is CASSVEGLSLSGNTIYF. In nucleotides, the CDR3 is TGTGCCAGCAGCGTCGAGGGACTCTCTCTCTCTGGAAACACCATATATTTT. The chain links TRBV9 to TRBJ1-3, with D possibly matching TRBD1 (5 bases). Trimming pared 2 bases from V and 0 bases from J, leaving 15 bases between. This CDR3 contains 17 residues. Germline CDR1 and CDR2: SGDLS and YYNGEE.

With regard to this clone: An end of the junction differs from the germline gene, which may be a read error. The CDR3 reads CASTYTGTAANGYTF. The DNA for the CDR3 is TGTGCCAGCACTTACACCGGGACAGCAGCAAATGGCTACACCTTC. The chain links TRBV6-5 to TRBJ1-2; TRBD1 aligns across 7 bases. CDR1 and CDR2 (germline): MNHEY, SVGAGI. The CDR3 length is 15 residues.

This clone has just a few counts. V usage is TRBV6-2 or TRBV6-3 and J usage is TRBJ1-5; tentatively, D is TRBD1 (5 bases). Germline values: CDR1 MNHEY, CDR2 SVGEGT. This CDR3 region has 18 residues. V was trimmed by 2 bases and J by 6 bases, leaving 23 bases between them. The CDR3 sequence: CASSYPSAGGRVSQPQHF. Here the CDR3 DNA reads TGTGCCAGCAGTTACCCTTCGGCCGGGGGAAGGGTAAGTCAGCCCCAGCATTTT.

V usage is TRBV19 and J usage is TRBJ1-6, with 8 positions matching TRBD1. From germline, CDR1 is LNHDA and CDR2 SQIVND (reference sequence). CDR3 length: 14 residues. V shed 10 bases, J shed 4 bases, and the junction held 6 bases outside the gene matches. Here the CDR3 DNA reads TGTGCCACAGGGGGCCTTCTATATAATTCACCCCTCCACTTT. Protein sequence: CATGGLLYNSPLHF.